This T cell receptor beta chain was identified in a study of T cell responses to AZD1222 COVID-19 vaccine. About the study: Analyses pooled second doses at about 4 or about 12 weeks.

Notes on the study in general: Donor demographics were predominantly white British with a female majority; clonal diversity may be underestimated.

Worth noting for this clone: As yet, its antigen is unknown.

Clones were read by immunoSEQ multiplex PCR, and TCRdb kept only the in-frame ones, dropping some. Among roughly 160,000 clones listed, 92% were seen once. The CDR3 is made up of 17 amino acids. After removal of 0 bases from V and 5 bases from J, the junction contained 8 bases not matched to a gene. The TCR was taken from an adult in good health. Sequenced here: peripheral blood, sampled on day 0 of AZD1222 vaccination. The chain uses TRBV5-3 and TRBJ1-6; 7 bases agree with TRBD1. TRBV5-3 carries the ORF label, with uncertain function. The chain's CDR3 is CARSLAEQGQDNSPLHF. The CDR3 DNA sequence: TGTGCCAGAAGCTTGGCGGAACAGGGGCAGGATAATTCACCCCTCCACTTT.